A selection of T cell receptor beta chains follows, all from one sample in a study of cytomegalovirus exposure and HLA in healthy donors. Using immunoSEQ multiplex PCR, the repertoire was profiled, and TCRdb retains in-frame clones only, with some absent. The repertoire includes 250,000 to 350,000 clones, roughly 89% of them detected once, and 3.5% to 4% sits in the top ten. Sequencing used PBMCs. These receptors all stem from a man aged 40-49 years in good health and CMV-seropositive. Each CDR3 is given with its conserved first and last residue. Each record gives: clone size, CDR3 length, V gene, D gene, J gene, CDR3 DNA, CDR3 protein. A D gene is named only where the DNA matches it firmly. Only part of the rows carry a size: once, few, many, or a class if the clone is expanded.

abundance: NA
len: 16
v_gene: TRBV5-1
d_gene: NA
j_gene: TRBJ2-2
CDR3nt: TGCGCCAGCAGCTTGGTTGGCGGGGCCAACACCGGGGAGCTGTTTTTT
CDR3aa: CASSLVGGANTGELFF

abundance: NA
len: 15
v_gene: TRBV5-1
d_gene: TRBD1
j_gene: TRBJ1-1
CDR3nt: TGCGCCAGCAGCCATCCGGGACAGGGGAACACTGAAGCTTTCTTT
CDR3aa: CASSHPGQGNTEAFF

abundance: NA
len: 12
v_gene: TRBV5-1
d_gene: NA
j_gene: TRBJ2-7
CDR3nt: TGCGCCAGCAGCTTGGCAGCGGGCGAGCAGTACTTC
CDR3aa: CASSLAAGEQYF

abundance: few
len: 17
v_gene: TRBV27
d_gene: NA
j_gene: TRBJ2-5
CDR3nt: TGTGCCAGCAGTTTATTCCCCCCTGCGACAGCCAAAGAGACCCAGTACTTC
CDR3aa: CASSLFPPATAKETQYF

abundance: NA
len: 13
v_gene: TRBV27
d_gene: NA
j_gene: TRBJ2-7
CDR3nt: TGTGCCAGCAGCCCGGGACTCACCCCAGAGCAGTACTTC
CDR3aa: CASSPGLTPEQYF

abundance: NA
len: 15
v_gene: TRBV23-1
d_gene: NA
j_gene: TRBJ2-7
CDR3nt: TGCGCCAGCAGTCAATCGGCGGCAGGGGGGCACGAGCAGTACTTC
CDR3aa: CASSQSAAGGHEQYF

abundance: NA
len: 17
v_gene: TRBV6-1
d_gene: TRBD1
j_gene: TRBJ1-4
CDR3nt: TGTGCCAGCAGTGAAATGGGCCCGACAGGGGTTAATGAAAAACTGTTTTTT
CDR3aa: CASSEMGPTGVNEKLFF

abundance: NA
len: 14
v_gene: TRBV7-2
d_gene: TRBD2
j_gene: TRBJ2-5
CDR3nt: TGTGCCAGCAGCTGGGGGTCGGGAGGCGAGACCCAGTACTTC
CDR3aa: CASSWGSGGETQYF

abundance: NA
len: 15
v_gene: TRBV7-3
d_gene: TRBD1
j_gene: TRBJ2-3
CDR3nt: TGTGCCAGCAGCCCGGGGGACAGGGGGACAGATACGCAGTATTTT
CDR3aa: CASSPGDRGTDTQYF

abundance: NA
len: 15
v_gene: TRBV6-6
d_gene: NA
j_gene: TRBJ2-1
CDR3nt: TGTGCCAGCAGTTACCTCACCGGACAGCTCAATGAGCAGTTCTTC
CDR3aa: CASSYLTGQLNEQFF

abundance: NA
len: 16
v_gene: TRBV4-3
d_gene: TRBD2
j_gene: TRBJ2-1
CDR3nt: TGCGCCAGCAGCCAACTGGGACTAGGGGTCCGCAATGAGCAGTTCTTC
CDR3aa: CASSQLGLGVRNEQFF

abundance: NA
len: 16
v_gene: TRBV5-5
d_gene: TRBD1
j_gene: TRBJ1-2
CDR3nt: TGTGCCAGCAGCTTGCGGACAGGGGAATGGGGCTATGGCTACACCTTC
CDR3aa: CASSLRTGEWGYGYTF

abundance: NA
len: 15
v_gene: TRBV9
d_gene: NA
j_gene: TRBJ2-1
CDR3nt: TGTGCCAGCAGCGTAATGGGGGGATCCTACAATGAGCAGTTCTTC
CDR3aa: CASSVMGGSYNEQFF

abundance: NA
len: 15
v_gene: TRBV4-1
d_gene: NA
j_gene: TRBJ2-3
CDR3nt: TGCGCCAGCAGCCAGGAGGACAGTCTCACAGATACGCAGTATTTT
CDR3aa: CASSQEDSLTDTQYF

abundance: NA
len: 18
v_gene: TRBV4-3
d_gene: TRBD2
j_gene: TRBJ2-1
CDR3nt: TGCGCCAGCAGCCAAGGGCAGCCGGGACTAGCGGGAGGCGATGAGCAGTTCTTC
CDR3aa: CASSQGQPGLAGGDEQFF

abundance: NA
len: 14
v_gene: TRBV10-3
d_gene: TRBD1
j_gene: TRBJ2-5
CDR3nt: TGTGCCACCGGGGACAGGGACCGGGAGTTGGCCCAGTACTTC
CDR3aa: CATGDRDRELAQYF

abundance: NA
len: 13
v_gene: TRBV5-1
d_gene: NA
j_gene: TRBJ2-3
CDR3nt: TGCGCCAGCAGCTTAGGGACTGCAGATACGCAGTATTTT
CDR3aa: CASSLGTADTQYF

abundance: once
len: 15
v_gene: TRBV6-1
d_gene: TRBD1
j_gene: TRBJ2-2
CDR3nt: TGTGCCAGCAGGGGACAGGGCAAGAACACCGGGGAGCTGTTTTTT
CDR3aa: CASRGQGKNTGELFF

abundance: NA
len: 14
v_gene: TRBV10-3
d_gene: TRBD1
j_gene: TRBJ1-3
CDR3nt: TGTGCCATCAGGGGGGACAGATCTGGAAACACCATATATTTT
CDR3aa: CAIRGDRSGNTIYF

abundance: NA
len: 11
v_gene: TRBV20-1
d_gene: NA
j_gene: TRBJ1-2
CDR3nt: TGCAGCATACCGAGAAATTATGGCTACACCTTC
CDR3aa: CSIPRNYGYTF

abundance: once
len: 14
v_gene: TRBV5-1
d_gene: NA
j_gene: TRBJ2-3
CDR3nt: TGCGCCAGCAGCTCCCCGGAGGGCACAGATACGCAGTATTTT
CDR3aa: CASSSPEGTDTQYF

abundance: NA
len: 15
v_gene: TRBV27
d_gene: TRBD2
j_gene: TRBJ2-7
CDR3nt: TGTGCCAGCAGTTCGCTAGCGGGAGGGCCGGGCGAGCAGTACTTC
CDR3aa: CASSSLAGGPGEQYF

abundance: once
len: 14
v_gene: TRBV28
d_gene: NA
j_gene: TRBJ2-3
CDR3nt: TGTGCCAGCAGTTTCCGTCTGAGCGGTGGTACGCAGTATTTT
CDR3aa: CASSFRLSGGTQYF

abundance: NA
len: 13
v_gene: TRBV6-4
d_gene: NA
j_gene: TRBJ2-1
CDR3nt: TGTGCCAGCAGTGACTATCGGGGCAATGAGCAGTTCTTC
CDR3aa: CASSDYRGNEQFF

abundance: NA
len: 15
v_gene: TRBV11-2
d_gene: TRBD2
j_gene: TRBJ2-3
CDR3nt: TGTGCCAGCAGCCCCCTAGCGGGAACGACAGATACGCAGTATTTT
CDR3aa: CASSPLAGTTDTQYF

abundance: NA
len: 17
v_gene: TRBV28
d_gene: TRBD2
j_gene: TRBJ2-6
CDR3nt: TGTGCCAGCAGGTCGAGTAGCGGGATAGGTGGGGCCAACGTCCTGACTTTC
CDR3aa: CASRSSSGIGGANVLTF

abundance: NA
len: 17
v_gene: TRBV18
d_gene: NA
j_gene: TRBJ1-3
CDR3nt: TGTGCCAGCTCACCACCGGCCCTAGCGGGCTCTGGAAACACCATATATTTT
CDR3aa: CASSPPALAGSGNTIYF

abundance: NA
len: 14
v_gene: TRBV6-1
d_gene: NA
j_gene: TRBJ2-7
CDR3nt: TGTGCCAGCAGTGTGAGGCCCCCTAAATACGAGCAGTACTTC
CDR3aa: CASSVRPPKYEQYF

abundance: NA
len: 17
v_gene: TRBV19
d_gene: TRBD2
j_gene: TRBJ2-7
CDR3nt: TGTGCCAGTAGTGCTAGAGGTCGGGAGGGCCGAGGCGACGAGCAGTACTTC
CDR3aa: CASSARGREGRGDEQYF

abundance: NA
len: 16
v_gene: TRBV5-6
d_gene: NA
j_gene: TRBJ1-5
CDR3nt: TGTGCCAGCAGCCCACAGGGTGCAGGGAGCAATCAGCCCCAGCATTTT
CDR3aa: CASSPQGAGSNQPQHF

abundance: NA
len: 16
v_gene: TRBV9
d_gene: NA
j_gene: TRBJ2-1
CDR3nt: TGTGCCAGCAGCCCCCAAGGAGCCAGCACGTACAATGAGCAGTTCTTC
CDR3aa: CASSPQGASTYNEQFF

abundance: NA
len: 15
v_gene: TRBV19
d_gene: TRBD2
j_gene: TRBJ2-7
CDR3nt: TGTGCCAGTACCGGGACCGGGACTAGCAACGACGAGCAGTACTTC
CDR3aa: CASTGTGTSNDEQYF

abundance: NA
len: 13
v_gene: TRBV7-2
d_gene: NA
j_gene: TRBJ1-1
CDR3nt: TGTGCCAGCAGCCTGAGCATGAACACTGAAGCTTTCTTT
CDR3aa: CASSLSMNTEAFF

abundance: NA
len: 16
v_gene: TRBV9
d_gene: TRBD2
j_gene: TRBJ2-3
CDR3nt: TGTGCCAGCAGCGTAGGACTAGCGGGCCGCACAGATACGCAGTATTTT
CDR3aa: CASSVGLAGRTDTQYF

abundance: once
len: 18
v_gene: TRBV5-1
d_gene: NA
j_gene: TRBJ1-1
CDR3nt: TGCGCCAGCAGCTCGGGGAAGGGCCCCCGGGCAGTGAACACTGAAGCTTTCTTT
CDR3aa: CASSSGKGPRAVNTEAFF

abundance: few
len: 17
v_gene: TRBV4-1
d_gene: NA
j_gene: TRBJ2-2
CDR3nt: TGCGCCAGCAGCCAAGATTTTTCGAGTGCGTACACCGGGGAGCTGTTTTTT
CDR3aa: CASSQDFSSAYTGELFF

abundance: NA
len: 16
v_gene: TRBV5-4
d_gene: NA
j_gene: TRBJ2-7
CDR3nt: TGTGCCAGCAGCTCTGGGGGGGCTAGCGGCTCGAACGAGCAGTACTTC
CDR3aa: CASSSGGASGSNEQYF

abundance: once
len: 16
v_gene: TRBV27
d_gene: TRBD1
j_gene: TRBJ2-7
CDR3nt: TGTGCCAGCAGCCCCAGACAGGGGGTGAGCTCCTACGAGCAGTACTTC
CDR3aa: CASSPRQGVSSYEQYF